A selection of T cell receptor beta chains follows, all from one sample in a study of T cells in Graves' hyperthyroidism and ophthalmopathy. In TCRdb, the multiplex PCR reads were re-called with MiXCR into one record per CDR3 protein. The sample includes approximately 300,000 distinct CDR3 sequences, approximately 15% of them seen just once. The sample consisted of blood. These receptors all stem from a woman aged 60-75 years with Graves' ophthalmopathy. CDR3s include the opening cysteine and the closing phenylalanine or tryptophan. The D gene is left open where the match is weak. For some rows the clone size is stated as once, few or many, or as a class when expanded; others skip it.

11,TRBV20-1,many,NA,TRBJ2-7,TGCAGTGCTAGCTTCGGGCACGAGCAGTACTTC,CSASFGHEQYF
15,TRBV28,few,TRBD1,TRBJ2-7,TGTGCCAGCAGTCCTCCCGGGACAGGTATCTACGAGCAGTACTTC,CASSPPGTGIYEQYF
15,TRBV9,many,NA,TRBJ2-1,TGTGCCAGCAGCGTAGCTATACTAGATGGGGCTGAGCAGTTCTTC,CASSVAILDGAEQFF
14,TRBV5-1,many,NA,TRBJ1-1,TGCGCCAGCAGCTTGGAGAATTTGAACACTGAAGCTTTCTTT,CASSLENLNTEAFF
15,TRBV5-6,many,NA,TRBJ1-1,TGTGCCAGCAGCTTGAGGAAGCTTTCGGGCACTGAAGCTTTCTTT,CASSLRKLSGTEAFF
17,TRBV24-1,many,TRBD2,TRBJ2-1,TGTGCCACCAGTGACTCGAAAAGGCTAGCGGGATACAATGAGCAGTTCTTC,CATSDSKRLAGYNEQFF
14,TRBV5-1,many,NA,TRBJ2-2,TGCGCCAGCAGCTCCTCCGTTCGTCCCGGGGAGCTGTTTTTT,CASSSSVRPGELFF
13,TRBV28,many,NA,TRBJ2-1,TGTGCCAGCAGTCCCTCCCACTACAATGAGCAGTTCTTC,CASSPSHYNEQFF
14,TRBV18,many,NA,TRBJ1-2,TGTGCCAGCTCACCAGCCGGGGGAAACTATGGCTACACCTTC,CASSPAGGNYGYTF
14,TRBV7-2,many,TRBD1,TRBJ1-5,TGTGCCAGCAGCCACGGGACAGGGTATCAGCCCCAGCATTTT,CASSHGTGYQPQHF
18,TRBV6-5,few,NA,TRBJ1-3,TGTGCCAGCAGTTTGGCAGGTGGGGGCAGTCCCTCTGGAAACACCATATATTTT,CASSLAGGGSPSGNTIYF
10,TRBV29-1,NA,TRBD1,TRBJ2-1,TGCAGCGTTGGGGACAGACAACAGTTCTTC,CSVGDRQQFF
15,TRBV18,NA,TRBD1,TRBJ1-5,TGTGCCAGCTCACCGGACAGGGGACCCAATCAGCCCCAGCATTTT,CASSPDRGPNQPQHF
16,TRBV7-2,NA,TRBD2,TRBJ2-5,TGTGCCAGCAGCTTATGGTTAGCGGGGGAAGGTGAGACCCAGTACTTC,CASSLWLAGEGETQYF
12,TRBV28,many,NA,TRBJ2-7,TGTGCCAGCCAGAGCGTAGCCTACGAGCAGTACTTC,CASQSVAYEQYF
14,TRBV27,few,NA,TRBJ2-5,TGTGCCAGCAGTTTTCTAGGACACCAAGAGACCCAGTACTTC,CASSFLGHQETQYF
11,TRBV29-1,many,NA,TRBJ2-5,TGCAGCGCGGGATTCCAAGAGACCCAGTACTTC,CSAGFQETQYF